Shown below are 10 T cell receptor beta chains from a single sample sequenced in a study of sequential checkpoint blockade in melanoma. The data were produced by immunoSEQ multiplex PCR, yet TCRdb's version contains in-frame clones alone and is incomplete. The table records over 25,000 clones, approximately 80% of them present only once. Sample treatment: randomized to nivolumab then ipilimumab (arm A) or the reverse (arm B). The specimen was CD8+ T cells sorted from blood (inferred from file names), collected from a patient given nivolumab and ipilimumab in sequence. The receptors were gathered from a human donor with melanoma.

The rearrangement links TRBV30 to TRBJ1-1; D is undetermined. Between the trimmed V and J ends, which lost 2 bases and 6 bases, there was a span of 16 bases. The CDR3 loop spans 14 amino acids. From germline, CDR1 is GTSNPN and CDR2 SVGIG (reference sequence). The CDR3 sequence: CAWSTGLGRPEAFF. The CDR3 region has the DNA TGTGCCTGGAGTACGGGCCTCGGGAGGCCTGAAGCTTTCTTT.

The chain combines TRBV10-3 with TRBJ2-2; 9 nucleotides match TRBD1. J gave up 5 bases and V 10 bases, and 5 bases lay outside the gene matches. The CDR3 is 13 amino acids. Germline values: CDR1 ENHRY, CDR2 SYGVKD. CDR3 protein: CATGTGLTGELFF. As DNA, the CDR3 is TGTGCCACCGGGACAGGGCTGACCGGGGAGCTGTTTTTT.

This chain joins TRBV7-9 and TRBJ2-7; TRBD1 is a possible D gene (5 bases). With 5 bases removed from V and 0 bases from J, the gap between germline ends came to 8 bases. The germline CDR1 and CDR2 sequences are SEHNR and FQNEAQ (reference sequence). This CDR3 spans 13 amino acids. The CDR3 loop is CASSAQVSYEQYF. CDR3 sequence (DNA): TGTGCCAGCAGCGCACAGGTCTCCTACGAGCAGTACTTC.

The rearrangement uses TRBV7-6 and TRBJ2-7; maybe TRBD2 (6 bases). V lost 2 bases to trimming and J lost 0 bases, with 8 bases between them. CDR3 size: 14 residues. The germline V gene has CDR1 SGHVS and CDR2 FNYEAQ. In nucleotides, the CDR3 is TGTGCCAGCAGCTTACGGCGGGGCTCCTACGAGCAGTACTTC. Encoded protein: CASSLRRGSYEQYF.

The chain combines TRBV27 with TRBJ2-7; TRBD1 matches at 7 bases. Germline assignment: CDR1 MNHEY and CDR2 SMNVEV (reference sequence). V shed 3 bases and J 0 bases; nucleotides not matched to a gene: 2. The CDR3 is made up of 14 amino acids. Here the CDR3 DNA reads TGTGCCAGCAGTTTCGGACAGGCCTCCTACGAGCAGTACTTC. Encoded protein: CASSFGQASYEQYF.

The chain has TRBV9 and TRBJ2-1; unclear D gene. CDR1 and CDR2 (germline): SGDLS, YYNGEE. There are 13 residues in the CDR3. V gave up 6 bases and J gave up 8 bases, with 15 bases separating them. The CDR3 DNA is TGTGCCAGCAAGAGTCCCCCAGAGGATGAGCAGTTCTTC. Protein product: CASKSPPEDEQFF. The variable domain in full, completed from reference TRBV9 and TRBJ2-1, reads DSGVTQTPKHLITATGQRVTLRCSPRSGDLSVYWYQQSLDQGLQFLIQYYNGEERAKGNILERFSAQQFPDLHSELNLSSLELGDSALYFCASKSPPEDEQFFGPGTRLTVL.

This clone was seen more than once but under ten times. J is TRBJ1-4 and V is TRBV28; TRBD1 is a possible D gene (6 bases). The CDR3 has 14 amino acids. V lost 4 bases and J 5 bases, leaving 11 bases between the germline ends. The germline V gene encodes CDR1 MDHEN and CDR2 SYDVKM. Here the CDR3 DNA reads TGTGCCAGCAGTTGGACAGAAACGAATGAAAAACTGTTTTTT. As protein: CASSWTETNEKLFF.

The rearrangement uses TRBV10-3 and TRBJ1-5, with 8 bases that match TRBD1. Germline V gives CDR1 ENHRY, CDR2 SYGVKD. Unmatched junction bases numbered 8, after V lost 6 bases and J lost 7 bases. The CDR3 covers 14 residues. As DNA, the CDR3 is TGTGCCATCAGGTCGACAGGGGAGGGCCAGCCCCAGCATTTT. Residues: CAIRSTGEGQPQHF.

V and J are TRBV19 and TRBJ2-7; no firm D call. The CDR3 spans 14 residues. V gave up 4 bases and J gave up 1 base, with 11 bases separating them. The germline CDR1 and CDR2 sequences are LNHDA and SQIVND (reference sequence). The DNA of the CDR3 is TGTGCCAGTAGTAAATACACAGATTCCTACGAGCAGTACTTC. Its translation: CASSKYTDSYEQYF.

Judged by abundance, this clone is medium-sized. The chain couples TRBV4-1 to TRBJ2-2, with 7 bases that match TRBD1. The CDR3 sequence is 15 residues long. J was trimmed by 4 bases and V by 4 bases; bases with no gene match: 6. The germline gives CDR1 MGHRA, CDR2 YSYEKL. For the CDR3, the DNA is TGCGCCAGCAGCCGGCAGGGGACAGTCACCGGGGAGCTGTTTTTT. Protein: CASSRQGTVTGELFF.